These 27 T cell receptor beta chains originate from one sample sequenced in a study of OX40 agonist ivuxolimab in advanced cancers. The repertoire was sequenced with immunoSEQ multiplex PCR; TCRdb's copy has only in-frame clones and lacks some. The sample yields roughly 60,000 clones, 84% seen once. This specimen consisted of CD4+ or CD8+ T cells sorted from blood, obtained in a trial of the OX40 agonist ivuxolimab. Receptor source: an adult with an advanced solid tumor such as melanoma, head and neck, liver or kidney cancer.

The CDR3 DNA reads as TGCGCCGGTCATAGCGGGAGGGTGGGAGATACGCAGTATTTT. Protein product: CAGHSGRVGDTQYF. The chain employs TRBV10-2 and TRBJ2-3, with 11 bases identical to TRBD2. Germline V gives CDR1 WSHSY, CDR2 SAAADI. This CDR3 region has 14 residues. The junction had 9 bases not matched to a gene; V was cut back by 11 bases and J by 5 bases.

J is TRBJ2-7 and V is TRBV9; D is perhaps TRBD1 (5 bases). Trimming removed 0 bases from V and 6 bases from J, with 16 bases in between. The CDR3 runs to 15 residues. CDR1 is SGDLS, CDR2 YYNGEE, per germline. For the CDR3, the DNA is TGTGCCAGCAGCGTAGCTACGACAGACCCCTCCGAGCAGTACTTC. Amino acid sequence: CASSVATTDPSEQYF.

The chain joins TRBV7-9 to TRBJ2-7; TRBD2 matches 8 bases. This CDR3 comprises 16 residues. Germline V gene data show CDR1 as SEHNR and CDR2 as FQNEAQ (reference sequence). The V gene end was trimmed by 3 bases and the J gene end by 5 bases; junction bases not matched to a gene: 12. The CDR3 is CASSFGAGVYMDEQYF. CDR3 DNA sequence: TGTGCCAGCAGCTTTGGAGCGGGAGTTTATATGGACGAGCAGTACTTC.

The chain recombines TRBV27 with TRBJ2-7; the match to TRBD2 covers 11 bases. The V gene end was trimmed by 7 bases and the J gene end by 1 base; junction bases not matched to a gene: 6. The CDR3 sequence is 15 residues long. Germline CDR1 is MNHEY and CDR2 is SMNVEV (reference sequence). The CDR3 bases are TGTGCCAGCAAACCTAGCGGGAGGCCTTCCTACGAGCAGTACTTC. As protein: CASKPSGRPSYEQYF.

This rearrangement joins TRBV28 to TRBJ1-1, with D uncertain. V was clipped by 6 bases and J by 4 bases, with 15 bases between them. This CDR3 region has 14 residues. In germline, CDR1 is MDHEN, CDR2 SYDVKM. CDR3 loop: CASSRSGSLTEAFF. In DNA form, the CDR3 reads TGTGCCAGCAGCCGATCGGGGAGTCTCACTGAAGCTTTCTTT.

J is TRBJ2-3 and V is TRBV5-1; D ambiguous. V was shortened by 0 bases and J by 4 bases, with 3 bases between the two germline ends. The CDR3 has 12 residues. The germline V gene has CDR1 SGHRS and CDR2 YFSETQ. In DNA form, the CDR3 reads TGCGCCAGCAGCTTGGTAGCAGATACGCAGTATTTT. This translates into CASSLVADTQYF.

There are a few counts of this clone. The chain couples TRBV7-8 to TRBJ2-5, with 12 bases lining up with TRBD2. Germline V lookup: CDR1 SGHVS, CDR2 FQNEAQ. V lost 5 bases and J lost 3; bases outside the gene matches: 4. This CDR3 has 15 residues. The CDR3, as DNA: TGTGCCAGCAGCAACCGACTAGCGGGGGAAGAGACCCAGTACTTC. Translated, it gives CASSNRLAGEETQYF.

This clone was seen only once. The chain links TRBV10-3 to TRBJ1-4, with unresolved D. V dropped 0 bases and J dropped 1 base, with 9 bases sitting between them. CDR3 length equals 16 residues. Germline values: CDR1 ENHRY, CDR2 SYGVKD. The CDR3 sequence is CAISESRSGTNEKLFF. Written as DNA, the CDR3 is TGTGCCATCAGTGAGTCGAGGTCAGGAACTAATGAAAAACTGTTTTTT.

The V call is TRBV7-2, the J call TRBJ2-7, with TRBD1 matching 10 bases. The junction had 6 bases not matched to a gene; V was cut back by 5 bases and J by 5 bases. This CDR3 comprises 14 residues. In germline, CDR1 is SGHTA, CDR2 FQGNSA. The CDR3 is CASSKTGGHDEQYF. CDR3 sequence (DNA): TGTGCCAGCAGCAAGACAGGGGGCCATGACGAGCAGTACTTC. Full variable domain (outside the CDR3, taken from reference TRBV7-2 and TRBJ2-7): GAGVSQSPSNKVTEKGKDVELRCDPISGHTALYWYRQSLGQGLEFLIYFQGNSAPDKSGLPSDRFSAERTGGSVSTLTIQRTQQEDSAVYLCASSKTGGHDEQYFGPGTRLTVT.

This chain connects TRBV5-4 to TRBJ2-5; 9 bases agree with TRBD1. CDR3 length equals 15 residues. J gave up 5 bases and V 5 bases, and 10 bases lay outside the gene matches. The V gene's germline CDR1 is SGHNT and CDR2 YYREEE (reference sequence). DNA of the CDR3: TGTGCCAGCAGTCCGACAGGGGGTCGGGGTGAGACCCAGTACTTC. Its protein is CASSPTGGRGETQYF.

The rearrangement joins TRBV6-4 to TRBJ2-7; no definite D call. Germline lookup yields CDR1 MRHNA and CDR2 SNTAGT. V gave up 4 bases and J gave up 6 bases, with 16 bases separating them. The CDR3 runs to 14 residues. The CDR3 region has the DNA TGTGCCAGCAGTGCGAGCGCCGGTATTGGCGAGCAGTACTTC. Translated, it gives CASSASAGIGEQYF.

The rearrangement uses TRBV2 and TRBJ1-5; TRBD1 matches 9 bases. This CDR3 is built from 20 residues. CDR1 is SNHLY, CDR2 FYNNEI, per germline. V shed 3 bases, J shed 9 bases, and the junction held 24 bases outside the gene matches. The CDR3 sequence: CASSEATGTGTFYGVTPQHF. CDR3 DNA: TGTGCCAGCAGTGAGGCAACCGGGACAGGGACGTTTTATGGGGTTACGCCCCAGCATTTT.

The rearrangement links TRBV19 to TRBJ2-1; 10 bases are shared with TRBD2. Trimming removed 3 bases from V and 6 bases from J; junction bases left unmatched: 5. Per the germline V gene, CDR1 is LNHDA and CDR2 is SQIVND (reference sequence). This CDR3 contains 15 residues. CDR3 nucleotides: TGTGCCAGTAGTATCAGTACTAGCGGGATCAATGAGCAGTTCTTC. Its protein is CASSISTSGINEQFF.

Concerning this clone itself: Germline is not matched at one junction end, which may reflect a read error. This rearrangement joins TRBV7-3 to TRBJ2-3; 14 bases align to TRBD2. This CDR3 spans 14 amino acids. CDR1 and CDR2 (germline): SGHTA, FQGTGA. For the CDR3, the DNA is TGTGCCAGCAGACAGACTAGCGGGGGGGCCCTCGTGAATTTT. It specifies CASRQTSGGALVNF.

V is TRBV6-1 and J is TRBJ1-2, with D uncertain. This CDR3 has 13 residues. Germline CDR1 and CDR2: MNHNS and SASEGT. Trimming stripped 10 bases from V and 3 bases from J, with 15 bases between. The CDR3 sequence is CATSGSLDYGYTF. CDR3 DNA: TGTGCCACCTCGGGCAGCCTTGACTATGGCTACACCTTC.

V gene TRBV29-1 combines with J gene TRBJ1-2; D is possibly TRBD1 (5 bases). The CDR3 spans 13 residues. Germline V gene data show CDR1 as SQVTM and CDR2 as ANQGSEA. The ends were cut back, 4 bases at V and 6 bases at J, with 15 bases in the middle. CDR3 nucleotides: TGCAGCGTTGGGAGGGCAGGGAATAATGGCTACACCTTC. This sequence encodes CSVGRAGNNGYTF.

The V and J genes are TRBV20-1 and TRBJ2-4; D not resolved. The CDR3 has 10 amino acids. Germline V gene sequence: CDR1 DFQATT, CDR2 SNEGSKA (reference sequence). Between the trimmed V and J ends, which lost 7 bases and 4 bases, there was a span of 5 bases. CDR3 residues: CSVAKNIQYF. The CDR3 DNA reads as TGCAGTGTGGCGAAAAACATTCAGTACTTC.

The table lists this clone with a few counts. The genes are TRBV7-6 and TRBJ2-3; 12 bases align to TRBD2. The CDR3 has 16 residues. V shed 5 bases, J shed 5 bases, and the junction held 8 bases outside the gene matches. Per germline, CDR1 SGHVS and CDR2 FNYEAQ. The CDR3 region is CASSASGGAGVDTQYF. The CDR3 DNA reads as TGTGCCAGCAGCGCTAGCGGGGGGGCCGGAGTAGATACGCAGTATTTT. Full variable domain (outside the CDR3, taken from reference TRBV7-6 and TRBJ2-3): GAGVSQSPRYKVTKRGQDVALRCDPISGHVSLYWYRQALGQGPEFLTYFNYEAQQDKSGLPNDRFSAERPEGSISTLTIQRTEQRDSAMYRCASSASGGAGVDTQYFGPGTRLTVL.

The chain recombines TRBV7-2 with TRBJ1-1; D uncertain. Trimming left V 1 base short and J 4 bases short, with 10 bases between. CDR1 is SGHTA and CDR2 is FQGNSA in the germline V gene. This CDR3 region has 14 residues. In nucleotides, the CDR3 is TGTGCCAGCAGCTTAGGTAAGGCGGGCACTGAAGCTTTCTTT. Translated, it gives CASSLGKAGTEAFF.

V gene TRBV18 combines with J gene TRBJ2-1; 9 positions match TRBD2. The germline CDR1 and CDR2 sequences are KGHSH and LQKENI. Trimming at V came to 3 bases and at J to 3 bases, leaving 3 bases not matched to a gene. This CDR3 comprises 15 residues. The CDR3 region has the DNA TGTGCCAGCTCACCGTCTAGCGGGGACTACAATGAGCAGTTCTTC. Translated: CASSPSSGDYNEQFF. The full variable domain, with the rest looked up from reference TRBV18 and TRBJ2-1, is NAGVMQNPRHLVRRRGQEARLRCSPMKGHSHVYWYRQLPEEGLKFMVYLQKENIIDESGMPKERFSAEFPKEGPSILRIQQVVRGDSAAYFCASSPSSGDYNEQFFGPGTRLTVL.

The chain links TRBV5-5 to TRBJ2-5; TRBD2 matches 11 bases. Per the germline V gene, CDR1 is SGHKS and CDR2 is YYEKEE (reference sequence). The CDR3 spans 16 residues. After removal of 1 base from V and 4 bases from J, the junction contained 6 bases not matched to a gene. The CDR3 sequence: CASSLFLAGGVETQYF. In nucleotides, the CDR3 is TGTGCCAGCAGCTTGTTTCTAGCGGGGGGAGTAGAGACCCAGTACTTC.

The genes are TRBV5-1 and TRBJ1-2; D gene uncertain. Germline values: CDR1 SGHRS, CDR2 YFSETQ. The CDR3 is made up of 13 amino acids. Trimming took 2 bases from V and 8 from J, leaving 13 bases between them. The CDR3 DNA sequence: TGCGCCAGCAGCTTTGGCTTAGTGGAGGGCTACACCTTC. This encodes CASSFGLVEGYTF.

This rearrangement joins TRBV5-4 to TRBJ2-2; D may be TRBD1 (6 bases). This CDR3 comprises 15 residues. Germline V gene sequence: CDR1 SGHNT, CDR2 YYREEE (reference sequence). V lost 5 bases and J lost 1, with 12 bases in between. CDR3 DNA: TGTGCCAGCAGAGCGAGACAGGAGAACACCGGGGAGCTGTTTTTT. Residues: CASRARQENTGELFF.

This clone occurred a few times. This sequence joins TRBV19 and TRBJ1-1; D is possibly TRBD1 (5 bases). This CDR3 spans 15 amino acids. Germline V gene sequence: CDR1 LNHDA, CDR2 SQIVND (reference sequence). Trimming took 7 bases from V and 4 from J, leaving 19 bases between them. DNA for the CDR3: TGTGCCAGTAACCCACGGAGGGGCTGGGGCACTGAAGCTTTCTTT. Translating it yields CASNPRRGWGTEAFF.

The genes are TRBV19 and TRBJ1-2, with D perhaps matching TRBD1 (6 bases). CDR1 and CDR2 (germline): LNHDA, SQIVND (reference sequence). Trimming stripped 5 bases from V and 8 bases from J, with 15 bases between. CDR3 size: 13 residues. As DNA, the CDR3 is TGTGCCAGTAGTTCGGACAGAGGAGGCGGCTACACCTTC. Protein product: CASSSDRGGGYTF.

The chain couples TRBV6-4 to TRBJ2-4, with D maybe TRBD2 (6 bases). The germline V gene has CDR1 MRHNA and CDR2 SNTAGT. The V end lost 6 bases, the J end lost 4 bases, and 22 bases lay between the germline ends. CDR3 length: 17 residues. CDR3 bases: TGTGCCAGCAGACCAAGCAGGACTAACAGCCAAAAAAACATTCAGTACTTC. It yields the protein CASRPSRTNSQKNIQYF.

The chain recombines TRBV18 with TRBJ2-3; D remains ambiguous. The CDR3 loop spans 13 amino acids. V dropped 4 bases and J dropped 4 bases, with 9 bases sitting between them. The germline gives CDR1 KGHSH, CDR2 LQKENI. The CDR3: CASSLSVADTQYF. The CDR3 coding sequence is TGTGCCAGCTCACTTTCCGTCGCAGATACGCAGTATTTT.